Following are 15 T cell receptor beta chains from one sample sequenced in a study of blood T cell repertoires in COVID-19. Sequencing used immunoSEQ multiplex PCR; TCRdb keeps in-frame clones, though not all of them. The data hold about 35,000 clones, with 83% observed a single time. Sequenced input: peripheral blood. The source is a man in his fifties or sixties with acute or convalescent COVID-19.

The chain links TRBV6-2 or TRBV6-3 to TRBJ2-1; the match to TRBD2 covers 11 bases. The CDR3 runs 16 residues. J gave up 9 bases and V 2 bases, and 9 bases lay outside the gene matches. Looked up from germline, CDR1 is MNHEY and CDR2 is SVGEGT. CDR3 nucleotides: TGTGCCAGCAGTTACAGGGTAGCGGGGGGGCCAGGTGAGCAGTTCTTC. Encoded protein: CASSYRVAGGPGEQFF.

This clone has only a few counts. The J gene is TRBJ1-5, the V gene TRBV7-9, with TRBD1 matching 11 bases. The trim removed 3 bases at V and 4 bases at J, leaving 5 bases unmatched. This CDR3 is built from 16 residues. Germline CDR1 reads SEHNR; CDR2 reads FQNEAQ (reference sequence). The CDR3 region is CASSFGTGGSNQPQHF. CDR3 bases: TGTGCCAGCAGCTTCGGGACAGGGGGGAGTAATCAGCCCCAGCATTTT.

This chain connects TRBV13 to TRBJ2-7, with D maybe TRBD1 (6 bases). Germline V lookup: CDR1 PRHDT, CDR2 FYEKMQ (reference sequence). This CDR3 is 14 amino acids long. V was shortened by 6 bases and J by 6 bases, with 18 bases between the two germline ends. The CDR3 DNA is TGTGCCAGCAGGTTATTGGACAGAGATGCCGAGCAGTACTTC. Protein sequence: CASRLLDRDAEQYF.

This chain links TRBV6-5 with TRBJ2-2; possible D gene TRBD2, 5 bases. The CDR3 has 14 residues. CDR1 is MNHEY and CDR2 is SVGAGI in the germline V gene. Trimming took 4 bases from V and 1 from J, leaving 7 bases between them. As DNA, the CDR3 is TGTGCCAGCAGTTTCCGGGAGAACACCGGGGAGCTGTTTTTT. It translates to CASSFRENTGELFF.

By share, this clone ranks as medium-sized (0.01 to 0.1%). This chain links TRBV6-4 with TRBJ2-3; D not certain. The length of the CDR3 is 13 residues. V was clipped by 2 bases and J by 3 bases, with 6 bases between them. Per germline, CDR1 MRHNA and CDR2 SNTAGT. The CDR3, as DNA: TGTGCCAGCAGTGACCAGGAAACAGATACGCAGTATTTT. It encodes CASSDQETDTQYF.

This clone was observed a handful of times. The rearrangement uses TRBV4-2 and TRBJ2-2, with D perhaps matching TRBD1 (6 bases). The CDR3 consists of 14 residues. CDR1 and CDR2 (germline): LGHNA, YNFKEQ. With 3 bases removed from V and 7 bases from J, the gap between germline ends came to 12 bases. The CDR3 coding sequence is TGTGCCAGCAGCCACAACAGGGAAGGCGGGGAGCTGTTTTTT. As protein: CASSHNREGGELFF.

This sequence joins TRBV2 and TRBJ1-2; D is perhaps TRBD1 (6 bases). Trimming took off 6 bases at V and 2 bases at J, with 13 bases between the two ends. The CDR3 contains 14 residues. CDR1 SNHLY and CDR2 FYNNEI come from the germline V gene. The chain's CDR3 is CASRPGHLNYGYTF. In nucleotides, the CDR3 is TGTGCCAGCAGACCGGGACACTTAAACTATGGCTACACCTTC. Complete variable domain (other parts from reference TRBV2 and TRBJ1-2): EPEVTQTPSHQVTQMGQEVILRCVPISNHLYFYWYRQILGQKVEFLVSFYNNEISEKSEIFDDQFSVERPDGSNFTLKIRSTKLEDSAMYFCASRPGHLNYGYTFGSGTRLTVV.

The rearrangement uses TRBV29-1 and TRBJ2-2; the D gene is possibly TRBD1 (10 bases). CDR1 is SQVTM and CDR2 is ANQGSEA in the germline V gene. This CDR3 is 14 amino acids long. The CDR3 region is CRGGDRGDTGELFF. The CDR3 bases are TGCCGCGGGGGGGACAGGGGTGACACCGGGGAGCTGTTTTTT.

The CDR3 reads CAYQQGSGNTIYF. Here the CDR3 DNA reads TGTGCTTACCAGCAGGGCTCTGGAAACACCATATATTTT. The chain carries TRBV7-9 and TRBJ1-3; D is possibly TRBD1 (5 bases). Germline V lookup: CDR1 SEHNR, CDR2 FQNEAQ (reference sequence). The CDR3 is 13 amino acids.

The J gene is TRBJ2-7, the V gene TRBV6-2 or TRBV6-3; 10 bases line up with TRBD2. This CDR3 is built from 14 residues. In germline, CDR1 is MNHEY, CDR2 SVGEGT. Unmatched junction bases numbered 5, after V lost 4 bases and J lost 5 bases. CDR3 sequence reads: CASSSGTSVDEQYF. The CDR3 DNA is TGTGCCAGCAGTTCCGGGACTAGCGTGGACGAGCAGTACTTC.

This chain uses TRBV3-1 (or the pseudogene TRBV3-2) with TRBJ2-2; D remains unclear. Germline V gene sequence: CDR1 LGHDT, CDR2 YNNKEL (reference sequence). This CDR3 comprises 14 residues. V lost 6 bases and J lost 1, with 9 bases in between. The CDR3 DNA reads TGTGCCAGCAGAAGAAGCGAGAACACCGGGGAGCTGTTTTTT. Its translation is CASRRSENTGELFF.

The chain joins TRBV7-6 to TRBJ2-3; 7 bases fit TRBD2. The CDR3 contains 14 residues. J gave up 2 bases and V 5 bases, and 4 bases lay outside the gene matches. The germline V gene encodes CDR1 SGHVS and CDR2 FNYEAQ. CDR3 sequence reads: CASSKSGITDTQYF. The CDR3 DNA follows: TGTGCCAGCAGCAAAAGCGGGATCACAGATACGCAGTATTTT.

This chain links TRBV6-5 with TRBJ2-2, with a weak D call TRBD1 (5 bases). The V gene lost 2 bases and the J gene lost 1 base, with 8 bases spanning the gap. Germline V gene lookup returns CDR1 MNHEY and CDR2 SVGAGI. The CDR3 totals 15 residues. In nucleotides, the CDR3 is TGTGCCAGCAGTTACAAAGGGGTGAACACCGGGGAGCTGTTTTTT. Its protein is CASSYKGVNTGELFF.

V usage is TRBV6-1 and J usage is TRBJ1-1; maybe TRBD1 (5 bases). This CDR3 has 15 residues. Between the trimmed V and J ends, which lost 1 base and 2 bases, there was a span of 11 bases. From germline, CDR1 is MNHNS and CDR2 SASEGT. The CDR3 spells CASSEGGLENTEAFF. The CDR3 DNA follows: TGTGCCAGCAGTGAAGGGGGCTTAGAAAACACTGAAGCTTTCTTT.

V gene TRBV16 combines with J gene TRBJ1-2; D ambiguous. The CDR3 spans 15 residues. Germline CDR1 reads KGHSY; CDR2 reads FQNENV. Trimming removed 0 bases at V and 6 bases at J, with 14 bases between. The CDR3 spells CASSQSRAGGDGYTF. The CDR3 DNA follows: TGTGCCAGCAGCCAATCTAGGGCAGGAGGAGATGGCTACACCTTC. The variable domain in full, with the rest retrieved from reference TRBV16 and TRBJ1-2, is GEEVAQTPKHLVRGEGQKAKLYCAPIKGHSYVFWYQQVLKNEFKFLISFQNENVFDETGMPKERFSAKCLPNSPCSLEIQATKLEDSAVYFCASSQSRAGGDGYTFGSGTRLTVV.